These 15 T cell receptor beta chains came from one sample sequenced in a study of OX40 agonist ivuxolimab in advanced cancers. The method behind the library was the immunoSEQ multiplex PCR assay. Held by TCRdb, this immuneACCESS table contains in-frame sequences only and omits some clones. Under half of the omission traces to an unresolved V gene where checked; the cause of the rest is unknown. The sample yields 95,000 to 120,000 clones; around 93% were counted once. The ten biggest clones cover around 0.7% of the sample. The source material was CD4+ or CD8+ T cells sorted from blood, sampled in a trial of the OX40 agonist ivuxolimab. The receptors originated from an adult with an advanced solid tumor such as melanoma, head and neck, liver or kidney cancer.

V gene TRBV20-1 combines with J gene TRBJ1-5; unclear D gene. The CDR3 is 11 residues long. Trimming removed 2 bases from V and 3 bases from J, with 2 bases in between. Germline V lookup: CDR1 DFQATT, CDR2 SNEGSKA (reference sequence). The chain's CDR3 is CSARHNQPQHF. In nucleotides, the CDR3 is TGCAGTGCTAGACACAATCAGCCCCAGCATTTT.

The chain couples TRBV6-1 to TRBJ1-1; 8 nucleotides line up with TRBD1. The ends lost 7 bases at V and 4 bases at J; junction bases unmatched: 8. The CDR3 covers 14 residues. In germline, CDR1 is MNHNS, CDR2 SASEGT. The CDR3 reads CASNVDRAGTEAFF. CDR3 DNA: TGTGCCAGCAACGTGGACAGGGCGGGCACTGAAGCTTTCTTT.

The rearrangement uses TRBV19 and TRBJ2-3; D ambiguous. Trimming stripped 10 bases from V and 0 bases from J, with 11 bases between. Germline CDR1 reads LNHDA; CDR2 reads SQIVND (reference sequence). This CDR3 has 13 residues. CDR3 coding DNA: TGTGCCATCCGACCATATAGCACAGATACGCAGTATTTT. This sequence encodes CAIRPYSTDTQYF.

V is TRBV11-2 and J is TRBJ2-3, with TRBD1 identical over 11 bases. With V trimmed by 5 bases and J by 2 bases, 6 bases remained unmatched. The CDR3 runs to 16 residues. Germline loops: CDR1 SGHAT, CDR2 FQNNGV. CDR3 protein: CASSLGQGAITDTQYF. Written as DNA, the CDR3 is TGTGCCAGCAGCCTAGGACAGGGGGCGATCACAGATACGCAGTATTTT.

This chain joins TRBV11-2 and TRBJ2-7, with D possibly matching TRBD2 (5 bases). Germline V gene sequence: CDR1 SGHAT, CDR2 FQNNGV. With 3 bases removed from V and 3 bases from J, the gap between germline ends came to 6 bases. The CDR3 is made up of 12 amino acids. CDR3 sequence (DNA): TGTGCCAGCAGCTTCGAGGGCTACGAGCAGTACTTC. This codes for CASSFEGYEQYF.

This clone was seen a single time. The chain combines TRBV5-1 with TRBJ1-6; D call uncertain. Per the germline V gene, CDR1 is SGHRS and CDR2 is YFSETQ. With 4 bases removed from V and 7 bases from J, the gap between germline ends came to 15 bases. The CDR3 is 15 residues long. The CDR3 loop reads CASSPSGTGNSPLHF. CDR3 DNA: TGCGCCAGCAGCCCATCGGGCACTGGGAATTCACCCCTCCACTTT.

The chain is built from TRBV4-1 and TRBJ2-7; D is possibly TRBD1 (5 bases). Germline V gene sequence: CDR1 MGHRA, CDR2 YSYEKL. Trimming stripped 5 bases from V and 3 bases from J, with 11 bases between. The CDR3 runs to 13 residues. DNA of the CDR3: TGCGCCAGCAGCTCAGACAGAGGCTACGAGCAGTACTTC. Protein product: CASSSDRGYEQYF.

CDR3 coding DNA: TGTGCCAGCAGTACAGGGCCGAGGGACACTGAAGCTTTCTTT. It codes for CASSTGPRDTEAFF. V is TRBV5-8 and J is TRBJ1-1, with a weak D call TRBD1 (6 bases). The CDR3 has 14 amino acids. Germline lookup yields CDR1 SGHTS and CDR2 YDEGEE. V lost 5 bases, J lost 3 bases, and 14 bases lay in between.

V is TRBV6-5 and J is TRBJ1-2; 11 bases are shared with TRBD1. Germline CDR1 is MNHEY and CDR2 is SVGAGI. There are 15 residues in the CDR3. The V and J ends lost 5 bases and 2 bases, in that order; junction bases with no gene match: 4. In nucleotides, the CDR3 is TGTGCCAGCAGTCCCGGGACAGGGGGGAACTATGGCTACACCTTC. Its protein is CASSPGTGGNYGYTF.

This clone is a singleton in its sample. The chain uses TRBV6-5 and TRBJ2-5; the match to TRBD1 covers 8 bases. Germline V gene data show CDR1 as MNHEY and CDR2 as SVGAGI. This CDR3 contains 14 residues. The V segment lost 2 bases and the J segment 4 bases; nucleotides outside the gene matches: 3. The CDR3 is CASSYRQGIETQYF. The CDR3 nucleotides read TGTGCCAGCAGTTACAGACAGGGGATAGAGACCCAGTACTTC.

This chain uses TRBV6-6 with TRBJ2-7, with TRBD1 matching 7 bases. The CDR3 covers 13 residues. The junction had 9 bases not matched to a gene; V was cut back by 10 bases and J by 3 bases. Germline CDR1 reads MNHNY; CDR2 reads SVGAGI (reference sequence). CDR3 loop: CATQPGQSYEQYF. CDR3 nucleotides: TGTGCCACTCAGCCGGGACAGAGCTACGAGCAGTACTTC.

The rearrangement joins TRBV29-1 to TRBJ1-1, with 7 bases identical to TRBD1. The CDR3 runs 14 residues. Unmatched junction bases numbered 3, after V lost 1 base and J lost 1 base. Looked up from germline, CDR1 is SQVTM and CDR2 is ANQGSEA. CDR3 residues: CSVEVRQGNTEAFF. The CDR3 coding sequence is TGCAGCGTTGAAGTTAGACAGGGGAACACTGAAGCTTTCTTT.

This clone appeared a single time. The V call is TRBV18, the J call TRBJ2-3; D remains unclear. The V end lost 6 bases, the J end lost 5 bases, and 3 bases lay between the germline ends. The CDR3 is made up of 10 amino acids. Germline CDR1 is KGHSH and CDR2 is LQKENI. CDR3 bases: TGTGCCAGCTCTGGAGATACGCAGTATTTT. Amino acid sequence: CASSGDTQYF.

The chain combines TRBV2 with TRBJ2-2; D unresolved. Trimming shortened V by 4 bases and J by 10 bases, and 7 bases separated the two germline ends. CDR1 and CDR2 from the germline V gene are SNHLY and FYNNEI. The CDR3 spans 11 residues. The CDR3 sequence: CASSGLVELFF. In DNA, the CDR3 is TGTGCCAGCAGTGGTCTTGTGGAGCTGTTTTTT.

V is TRBV15 and J is TRBJ1-1; unclear D gene. This CDR3 is 13 amino acids long. V gave up 1 base and J gave up 1 base, with 4 bases separating them. Germline V gene sequence: CDR1 LNHNV, CDR2 YYDKDF (reference sequence). This chain's CDR3 is CATSRAKNTEAFF. CDR3 DNA: TGTGCCACCAGCAGAGCTAAGAACACTGAAGCTTTCTTT.